Below, 25 T cell receptor beta chains from the same sample are listed, as sequenced in a study of T cells after posttransplantation cyclophosphamide. Busulfan-fludarabine conditioning, marrow transplant, and cyclophosphamide on days +3 and +4 were administered. The table came from immunoSEQ multiplex PCR; TCRdb's copy has only in-frame clones and leaves some out. The record shows more than 10,000 clones for this sample, with no singletons present. This sample comprised PBMCs, obtained after allogeneic stem cell transplant with posttransplant cyclophosphamide. Receptors originate from a female patient aged 40-50 years who received an allogeneic stem cell transplant from an unrelated donor, was CMV-positive, and had acute GVHD only. The graft donor may have given rise to some T cells.

The sample holds many counts of this clone. The sample has other DNA sequences that encode this CDR3 too. The rearrangement joins TRBV5-8 to TRBJ1-5; D remains unclear. V lost 2 bases to trimming and J lost 3 bases, with 12 bases between them. The CDR3 extends over 15 amino acids. Per germline, CDR1 SGHTS and CDR2 YDEGEE. CDR3 amino acids: CASSFDGISNQPQHF. The CDR3 DNA follows: TGTGCCAGCAGCTTCGACGGGATTTCCAATCAGCCCCAGCATTTT.

This clone was recorded at least ten times. The chain couples TRBV5-6 to TRBJ2-2, with 7 bases that match TRBD1. Per germline, CDR1 SGHDT and CDR2 YYEEEE. This CDR3 spans 14 amino acids. V lost 2 bases to trimming and J lost 6 bases; unmatched junction nucleotides: 4. The CDR3 sequence is CASSFFDRAGELFF. CDR3 nucleotide sequence: TGTGCCAGCAGCTTCTTCGACAGGGCCGGGGAGCTGTTTTTT. Full variable domain (outside the CDR3, taken from reference TRBV5-6 and TRBJ2-2): DAGVTQSPTHLIKTRGQQVTLRCSPKSGHDTVSWYQQALGQGPQFIFQYYEEEERQRGNFPDRFSGHQFPNYSSELNVNALLLGDSALYLCASSFFDRAGELFFGEGSRLTVL.

This clone was seen only a few times. The V call is TRBV28, the J call TRBJ1-5; 8 positions agree with TRBD1. Germline assignment: CDR1 MDHEN and CDR2 SYDVKM. This CDR3 comprises 14 residues. J gave up 7 bases and V 2 bases, and 4 bases lay outside the gene matches. CDR3 protein: CASSLNRGGQPQHF. The CDR3 DNA sequence: TGTGCCAGCAGTTTAAACAGGGGGGGCCAGCCCCAGCATTTT. Variable domain in full (rest from reference TRBV28 and TRBJ1-5): DVKVTQSSRYLVKRTGEKVFLECVQDMDHENMFWYRQDPGLGLRLIYFSYDVKMKEKGDIPEGYSVSREKKERFSLILESASTNQTSMYLCASSLNRGGQPQHFGDGTRLSIL.

At least ten counts were recorded for this clone. The chain joins TRBV7-9 to TRBJ2-1; 11 bases map to TRBD2. The CDR3 covers 15 residues. V dropped 1 base and J dropped 5; count of bases not matched to a gene: 1. Germline V gene lookup returns CDR1 SEHNR and CDR2 FQNEAQ (reference sequence). The DNA for the CDR3 is TGTGCCAGCAGCTTAGGGGGACTAGCGGACAATGAGCAGTTCTTC. Protein sequence: CASSLGGLADNEQFF.

As for this clone: A read error is likely here: a far larger clone is one base away. V gene TRBV5-6 combines with J gene TRBJ2-7; 14 nucleotides match TRBD2. Germline V gene lookup returns CDR1 SGHDT and CDR2 YYEEEE. This CDR3 is built from 16 residues. V lost 6 bases, J lost 6 bases, and 11 bases stayed unmatched. The CDR3, as DNA: TGTGCCAGCACCTTCTTCGGGACTAGCGGGAGTGGCGAGCAGTACTTC. Amino acids: CASTFFGTSGSGEQYF.

V and J are TRBV4-1 and TRBJ1-5; 10 positions agree with TRBD1. J was trimmed by 6 bases and V by 0 bases; bases with no gene match: 5. There are 16 residues in the CDR3. Germline V gene sequence: CDR1 MGHRA, CDR2 YSYEKL. Here the CDR3 DNA reads TGCGCCAGCAGCCAAGATTTGGGACAGGGGAGTCAGCCCCAGCATTTT. The encoded protein is CASSQDLGQGSQPQHF.

This clone was counted many times. The chain is built from TRBV18 and TRBJ1-1, with D unclear. The CDR3 contains 13 residues. Trimming stripped 2 bases from V and 8 bases from J, with 12 bases between. CDR1 and CDR2 from the germline V gene are KGHSH and LQKENI. The CDR3 region is CASSPRTRSEAFF. As DNA, the CDR3 is TGTGCCAGCTCACCAAGAACCAGATCGGAAGCTTTCTTT.

Many counts were recorded for this clone. V is TRBV12-2 and J is TRBJ2-3; the table's D call, TRBD2, was not checked against the DNA. TRBV12-2 is an annotated pseudogene. The CDR3 has 15 residues. CDR3 in DNA: TGTGCAAGTCGCGGTAGCGGCGACCTCCCAGATACGCAGTATTTT. Translation gives CASRGSGDLPDTQYF.

The chain uses TRBV5-1 and TRBJ1-3, with D possibly matching TRBD1 (5 bases). Per germline, CDR1 SGHRS and CDR2 YFSETQ. V lost 3 bases and J lost 0, with 13 bases in between. This CDR3 contains 16 residues. CDR3 DNA: TGCGCCAGCAGCTCGGACGGCGGGGCCTCTGGAAACACCATATATTTT. Its protein is CASSSDGGASGNTIYF. Combining the CDR3 with reference TRBV5-1 and TRBJ1-3 gives the whole variable domain KAGVTQTPRYLIKTRGQQVTLSCSPISGHRSVSWYQQTPGQGLQFLFEYFSETQRNKGNFPGRFSGRQFSNSRSEMNVSTLELGDSALYLCASSSDGGASGNTIYFGEGSWLTVV.

This clone was seen more than once but under ten times. The V and J genes are TRBV9 and TRBJ1-3, with 8 bases matching TRBD1. V trimming: 0 bases; J trimming: 1 base; junction bases outside the gene matches: 9. There are 18 residues in the CDR3. Germline values: CDR1 SGDLS, CDR2 YYNGEE. The chain's CDR3 is CASSVVGQARESGNTIYF. Here the CDR3 DNA reads TGTGCCAGCAGCGTAGTGGGACAGGCCAGAGAATCTGGAAACACCATATATTTT.

This clone was picked up a small number of times. V is TRBV5-6 and J is TRBJ2-2; D gene unclear. This CDR3 has 16 amino acids. V was cut by 4 bases and J by 6 bases, with 19 bases left in between. Germline values: CDR1 SGHDT, CDR2 YYEEEE. The CDR3 DNA follows: TGTGCCAGCAGCCCAATAGCTTTAGTATGGCCCGGGGAGCTGTTTTTT. Its translation: CASSPIALVWPGELFF.

The chain is built from TRBV5-1 and TRBJ2-7; a weak D match, TRBD2 (5 bases). In germline, CDR1 is SGHRS, CDR2 YFSETQ. V lost 2 bases and J 4 bases, leaving 10 bases between the germline ends. The CDR3 runs 13 residues. The CDR3 DNA sequence: TGCGCCAGCAGCTTCGGACGGGGTTACGAGCAGTACTTC. Its translation: CASSFGRGYEQYF.

This clone was detected ten times or more. The genes are TRBV6-4 and TRBJ2-1; TRBD2 might be the D (6 bases). Trimming shortened V by 0 bases and J by 15 bases, and 12 bases separated the two germline ends. This CDR3 is 12 amino acids long. Germline CDR1 reads MRHNA; CDR2 reads SNTAGT. CDR3 in DNA: TGTGCCAGCAGTGACTCGGCGGGGATGGTGTTCTTC. This encodes CASSDSAGMVFF.

This clone was recorded a few times. The gene calls are TRBV5-4 and TRBJ2-4; 10 nucleotides align to TRBD1. The CDR3 is 16 residues long. Germline loops: CDR1 SGHNT, CDR2 YYREEE (reference sequence). With 3 bases clipped from V and 6 bases from J, the junction kept 9 bases outside the gene matches. DNA for the CDR3: TGTGCCAGCAGCTCCACCGGGGGACAGGGGAGAAACATTCAGTACTTC. It translates to CASSSTGGQGRNIQYF.

This clone has a count of ten or more. The chain joins TRBV5-1 to TRBJ2-3; D unresolved. With 0 bases removed from V and 5 bases from J, the gap between germline ends came to 7 bases. Germline CDR1 SGHRS, CDR2 YFSETQ. This CDR3 is built from 13 residues. The CDR3 nucleotides read TGCGCCAGCAGCTTGGGGCCTGAAGATACGCAGTATTTT. It encodes CASSLGPEDTQYF.

This clone came up a few times. J is TRBJ1-2 and V is TRBV29-1; D uncertain. V lost 4 bases, J lost 4 bases, and 10 bases lay in between. Germline V CDR1 and CDR2: SQVTM, ANQGSEA. The CDR3 runs to 12 residues. The CDR3 here is CSVGGRSYGYTF. The CDR3 DNA reads as TGCAGCGTTGGAGGGAGATCCTATGGCTACACCTTC.

This clone has only a few counts. The chain combines TRBV13 with TRBJ2-7; the match to TRBD2 covers 7 bases. V gave up 6 bases and J gave up 2 bases; unmatched junction bases: 7. This CDR3 region has 14 residues. Germline V gene data show CDR1 as PRHDT and CDR2 as FYEKMQ (reference sequence). The CDR3 loop reads CASSATAGPYEQYF. The CDR3 nucleotides read TGTGCCAGCAGTGCCACAGCGGGACCCTACGAGCAGTACTTC.

The gene calls are TRBV4-1 and TRBJ1-5; D is unclear. The germline V and J ends were trimmed by 0 bases and 4 bases, with 10 bases remaining between them. The germline gives CDR1 MGHRA, CDR2 YSYEKL. The CDR3 length is 15 residues. Here the CDR3 reads CASSQDVRENQPQHF. In nucleotides, the CDR3 is TGCGCCAGCAGCCAAGATGTGAGGGAAAATCAGCCCCAGCATTTT.

This clone was recorded many times. This rearrangement joins TRBV7-2 to TRBJ1-1; 7 nucleotides match TRBD1. The CDR3 runs to 16 residues. V shed 4 bases and J 0 bases; nucleotides not matched to a gene: 8. In germline, CDR1 is SGHTA, CDR2 FQGNSA. The CDR3 loop reads CASSSQGSPLNTEAFF. As DNA, the CDR3 is TGTGCCAGCAGCTCACAGGGGTCCCCTTTGAACACTGAAGCTTTCTTT.

This clone was counted ten times or more. The rearrangement uses TRBV7-9 and TRBJ2-1, with 9 bases aligning to TRBD2. The CDR3 sequence is 15 residues long. V was pared by 5 bases and J by 6 bases, with 8 bases of the junction left unmatched. Germline V gene sequence: CDR1 SEHNR, CDR2 FQNEAQ (reference sequence). For the CDR3, the DNA is TGTGCCAGCAGCGCCCGACTAGCGGAAATCAATGAGCAGTTCTTC. It specifies CASSARLAEINEQFF.

This clone was recorded a few times. The rearrangement uses TRBV10-2 and TRBJ2-7, with TRBD2 identical over 9 bases. The CDR3 is made up of 13 amino acids. Germline CDR1 is WSHSY and CDR2 is SAAADI. With 6 bases clipped from V and 4 bases from J, the junction kept 4 bases outside the gene matches. CDR3 DNA sequence: TGCGCCAGCAGCGGACTAGCGAGATACGAGCAGTACTTC. Encoded protein: CASSGLARYEQYF.

This clone was found many times. V is TRBV4-1 and J is TRBJ2-5, with 12 positions matching TRBD1. Germline V CDR1 and CDR2: MGHRA, YSYEKL. This CDR3 spans 17 amino acids. The V segment lost 3 bases and the J segment 5 bases; nucleotides outside the gene matches: 10. CDR3 DNA sequence: TGCGCCAGCAGCCAGAAAGGGACAGGGGGCTCGAGGGAGACCCAGTACTTC. This codes for CASSQKGTGGSRETQYF.

The V call is TRBV27, the J call TRBJ2-3, with a possible D match to TRBD2 (6 bases). The CDR3 is made up of 14 amino acids. The germline CDR1 and CDR2 sequences are MNHEY and SMNVEV (reference sequence). V lost 5 bases and J 0 bases, leaving 9 bases between the germline ends. CDR3: CASSGTSSTDTQYF. The CDR3 DNA follows: TGTGCCAGCAGTGGGACTTCCAGCACAGATACGCAGTATTTT.

The table lists this clone with many counts. The J gene is TRBJ2-3, the V gene TRBV5-1; 12 bases are shared with TRBD1. CDR1 is SGHRS, CDR2 YFSETQ, per germline. CDR3 length equals 16 residues. J lost 2 bases, V lost 3 bases, and 4 bases had no gene match. The CDR3 sequence: CASSYGTGGVTDTQYF. CDR3 coding DNA: TGCGCCAGCAGCTATGGGACAGGGGGCGTCACAGATACGCAGTATTTT.

This clone occurred a few times. The V and J genes are TRBV5-4 and TRBJ1-2; a possible D gene is TRBD1 (5 bases). CDR3 length equals 13 residues. The V and J ends lost 4 bases and 2 bases respectively, with 9 bases between them. Per germline, CDR1 SGHNT and CDR2 YYREEE (reference sequence). CDR3 residues: CASSADRNYGYTF. The CDR3 DNA follows: TGTGCCAGCAGCGCTGACAGAAACTATGGCTACACCTTC.